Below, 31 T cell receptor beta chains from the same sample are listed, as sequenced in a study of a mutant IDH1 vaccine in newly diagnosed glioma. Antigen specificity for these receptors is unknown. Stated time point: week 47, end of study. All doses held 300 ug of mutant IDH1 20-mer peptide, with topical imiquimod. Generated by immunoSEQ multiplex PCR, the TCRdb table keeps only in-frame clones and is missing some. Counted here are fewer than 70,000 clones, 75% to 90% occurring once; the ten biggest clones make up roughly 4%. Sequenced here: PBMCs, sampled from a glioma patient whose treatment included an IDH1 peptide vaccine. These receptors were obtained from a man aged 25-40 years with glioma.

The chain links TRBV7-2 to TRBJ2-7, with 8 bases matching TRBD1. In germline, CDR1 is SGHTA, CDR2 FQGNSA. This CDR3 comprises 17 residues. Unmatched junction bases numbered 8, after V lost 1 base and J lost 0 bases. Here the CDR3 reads CASSLVTTGGSSYEQYF. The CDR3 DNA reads TGTGCCAGCAGCTTAGTCACTACAGGGGGGAGCTCCTACGAGCAGTACTTC.

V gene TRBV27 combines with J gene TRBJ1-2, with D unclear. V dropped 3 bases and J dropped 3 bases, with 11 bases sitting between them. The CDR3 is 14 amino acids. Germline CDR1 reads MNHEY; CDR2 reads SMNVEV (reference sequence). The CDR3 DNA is TGTGCCAGCAGTTTCCAACTCGGGCACTATGGCTACACCTTC. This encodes CASSFQLGHYGYTF.

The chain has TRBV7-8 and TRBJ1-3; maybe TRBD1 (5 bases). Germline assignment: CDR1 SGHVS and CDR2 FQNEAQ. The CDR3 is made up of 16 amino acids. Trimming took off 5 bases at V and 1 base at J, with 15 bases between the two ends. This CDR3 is CASSQERGSSGNTIYF. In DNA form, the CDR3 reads TGTGCCAGCAGCCAAGAAAGGGGAAGTTCTGGAAACACCATATATTTT.

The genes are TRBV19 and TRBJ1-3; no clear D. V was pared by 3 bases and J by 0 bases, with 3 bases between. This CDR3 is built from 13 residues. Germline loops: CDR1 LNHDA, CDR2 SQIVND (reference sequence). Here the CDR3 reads CASSMSSGNTIYF. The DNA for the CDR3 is TGTGCCAGTAGTATGAGCTCTGGAAACACCATATATTTT. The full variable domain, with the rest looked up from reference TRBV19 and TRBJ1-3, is DGGITQSPKYLFRKEGQNVTLSCEQNLNHDAMYWYRQDPGQGLRLIYYSQIVNDFQKGDIAEGYSVSREKKESFPLTVTSAQKNPTAFYLCASSMSSGNTIYFGEGSWLTVV.

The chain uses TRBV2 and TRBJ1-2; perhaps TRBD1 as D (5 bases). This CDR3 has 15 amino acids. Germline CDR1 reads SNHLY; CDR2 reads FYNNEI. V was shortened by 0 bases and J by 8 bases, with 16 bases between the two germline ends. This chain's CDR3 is CASSEAGATLGGYTF. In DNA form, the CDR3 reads TGTGCCAGCAGTGAAGCAGGGGCTACGTTGGGAGGCTACACCTTC.

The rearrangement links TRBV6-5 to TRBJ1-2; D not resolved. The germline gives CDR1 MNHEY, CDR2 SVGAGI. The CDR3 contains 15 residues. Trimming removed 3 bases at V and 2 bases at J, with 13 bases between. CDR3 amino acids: CASSYRKVGNYGYTF. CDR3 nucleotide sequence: TGTGCCAGCAGTTATCGTAAAGTTGGGAACTATGGCTACACCTTC.

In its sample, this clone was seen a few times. The CDR3 is CASSQGARSIIQYF. CDR3 coding DNA: TGTGCCAGCAGCCAAGGGGCCAGGTCTATCATTCAGTACTTC. The chain combines TRBV14 with TRBJ2-4; D unclear. V lost 1 base to trimming and J lost 9 bases, with 13 bases between them. The germline V gene encodes CDR1 SGHDN and CDR2 FVKESK. The CDR3 loop spans 14 amino acids.

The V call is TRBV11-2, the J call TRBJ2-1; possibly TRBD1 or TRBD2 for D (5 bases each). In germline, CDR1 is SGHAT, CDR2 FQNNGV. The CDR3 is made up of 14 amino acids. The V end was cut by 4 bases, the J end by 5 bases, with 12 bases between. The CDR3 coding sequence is TGTGCCAGCAGCTACGGGACGGTAAACAATGAGCAGTTCTTC. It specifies CASSYGTVNNEQFF.

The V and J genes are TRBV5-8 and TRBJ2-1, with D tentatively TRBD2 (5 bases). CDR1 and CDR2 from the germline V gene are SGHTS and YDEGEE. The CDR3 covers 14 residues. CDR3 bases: TGTGCTGACAAGCGGAACACGGACTACAATGAGCAGTTCTTC. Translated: CADKRNTDYNEQFF. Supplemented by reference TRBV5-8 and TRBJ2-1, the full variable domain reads EAGVTQSPTHLIKTRGQQATLRCSPISGHTSVYWYQQALGLGLQFLLWYDEGEERNRGNFPPRFSGRQFPNYSSELNVNALELEDSALYLCADKRNTDYNEQFFGPGTRLTVL.

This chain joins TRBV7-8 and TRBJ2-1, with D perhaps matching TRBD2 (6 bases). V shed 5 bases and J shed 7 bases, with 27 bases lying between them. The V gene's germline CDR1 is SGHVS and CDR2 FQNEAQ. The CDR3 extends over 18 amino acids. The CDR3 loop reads CASSPPYRIAARGNEQFF. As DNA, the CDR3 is TGTGCCAGCAGCCCCCCCTATAGAATAGCGGCTCGCGGGAATGAGCAGTTCTTC.

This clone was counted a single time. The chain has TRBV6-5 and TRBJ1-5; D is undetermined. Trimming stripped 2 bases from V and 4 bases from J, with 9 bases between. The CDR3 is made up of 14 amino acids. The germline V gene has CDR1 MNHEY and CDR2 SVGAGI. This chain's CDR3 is CASSYGPGNQPQHF. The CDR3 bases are TGTGCCAGCAGTTACGGTCCGGGGAATCAGCCCCAGCATTTT.

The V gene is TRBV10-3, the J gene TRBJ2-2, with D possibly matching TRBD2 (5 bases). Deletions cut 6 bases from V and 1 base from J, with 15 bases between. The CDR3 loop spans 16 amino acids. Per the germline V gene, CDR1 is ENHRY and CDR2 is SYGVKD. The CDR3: CAIRVARGQNTGELFF. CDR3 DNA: TGTGCCATCAGGGTAGCACGCGGGCAGAACACCGGGGAGCTGTTTTTT.

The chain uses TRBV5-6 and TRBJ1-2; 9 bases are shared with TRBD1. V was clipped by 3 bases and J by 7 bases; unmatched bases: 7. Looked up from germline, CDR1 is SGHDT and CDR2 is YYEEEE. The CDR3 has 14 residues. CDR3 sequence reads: CASSWGQGLGGYTF. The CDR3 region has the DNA TGTGCCAGCAGCTGGGGACAGGGTTTGGGTGGCTACACCTTC.

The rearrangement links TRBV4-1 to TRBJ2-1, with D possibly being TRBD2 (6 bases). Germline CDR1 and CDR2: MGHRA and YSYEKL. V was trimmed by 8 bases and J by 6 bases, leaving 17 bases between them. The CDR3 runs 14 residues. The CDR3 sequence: CASGRGSFGNEQFF. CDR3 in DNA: TGCGCCAGCGGCCGGGGGTCCTTCGGCAATGAGCAGTTCTTC.

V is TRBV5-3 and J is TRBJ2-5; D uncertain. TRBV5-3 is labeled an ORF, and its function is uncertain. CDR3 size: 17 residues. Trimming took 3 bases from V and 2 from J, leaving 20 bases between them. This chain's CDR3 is CARSCAAIGVHQETQYF. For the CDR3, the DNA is TGTGCCAGAAGCTGTGCAGCGATCGGAGTCCATCAAGAGACCCAGTACTTC.

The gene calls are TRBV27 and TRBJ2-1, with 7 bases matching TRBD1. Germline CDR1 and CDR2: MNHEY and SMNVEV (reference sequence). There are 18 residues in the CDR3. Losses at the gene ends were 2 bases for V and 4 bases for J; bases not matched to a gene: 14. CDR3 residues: CASSLELPTGVGYNEQFF. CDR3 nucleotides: TGTGCCAGCAGTTTAGAGTTACCAACAGGGGTGGGTTACAATGAGCAGTTCTTC.

CDR3 protein: CASSLLLANYNEQFF. The CDR3 DNA reads TGTGCCAGCAGTCTATTGCTAGCTAACTACAATGAGCAGTTCTTC. This chain connects TRBV14 to TRBJ2-1, with TRBD2 as a possible D gene (5 bases). CDR3 length equals 15 residues. V was trimmed by 6 bases and J by 3 bases, leaving 15 bases between them. Per germline, CDR1 SGHDN and CDR2 FVKESK.

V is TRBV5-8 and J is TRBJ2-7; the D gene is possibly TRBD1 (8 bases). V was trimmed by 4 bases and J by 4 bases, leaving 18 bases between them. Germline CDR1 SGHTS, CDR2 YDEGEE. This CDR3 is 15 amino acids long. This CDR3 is CASSTDRGLRYEQYF. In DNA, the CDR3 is TGTGCCAGCAGCACTGACAGGGGACTACGATACGAGCAGTACTTC.

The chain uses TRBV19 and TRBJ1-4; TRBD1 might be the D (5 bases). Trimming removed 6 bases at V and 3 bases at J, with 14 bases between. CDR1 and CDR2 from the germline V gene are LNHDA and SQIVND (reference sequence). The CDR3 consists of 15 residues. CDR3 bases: TGTGCCAGTAGCCTGGGGACCCTGCCTAATGAAAAACTGTTTTTT. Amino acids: CASSLGTLPNEKLFF.

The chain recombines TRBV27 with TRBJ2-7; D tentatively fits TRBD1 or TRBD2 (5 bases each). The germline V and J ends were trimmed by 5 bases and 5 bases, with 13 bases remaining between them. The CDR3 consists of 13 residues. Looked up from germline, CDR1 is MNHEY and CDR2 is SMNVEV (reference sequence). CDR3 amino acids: CASSAKPGHEQYF. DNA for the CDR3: TGTGCCAGCAGTGCTAAACCGGGGCACGAGCAGTACTTC.

The CDR3 is CASSFSGGPNTGELFF. The CDR3 DNA follows: TGTGCCAGCAGCTTTAGCGGGGGGCCGAACACCGGGGAGCTGTTTTTT. The rearrangement uses TRBV7-7 and TRBJ2-2, with 10 bases aligning to TRBD2. The trim removed 3 bases at V and 0 bases at J, leaving 1 base unmatched. The CDR3 length is 16 residues. Germline CDR1 SSHAT, CDR2 FNYEAQ (reference sequence).

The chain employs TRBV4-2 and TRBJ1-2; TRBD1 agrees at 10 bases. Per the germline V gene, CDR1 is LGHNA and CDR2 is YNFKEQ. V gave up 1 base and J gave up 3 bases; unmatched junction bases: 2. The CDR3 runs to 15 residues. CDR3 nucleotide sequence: TGTGCCAGCAGCCAAGTTGGGACAGGGGACTATGGCTACACCTTC. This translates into CASSQVGTGDYGYTF.

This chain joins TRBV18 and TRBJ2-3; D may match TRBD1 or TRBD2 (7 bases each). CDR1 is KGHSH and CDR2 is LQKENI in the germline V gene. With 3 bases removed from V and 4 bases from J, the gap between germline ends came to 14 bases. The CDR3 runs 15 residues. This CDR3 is CASSPQGGPSDTQYF. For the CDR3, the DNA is TGTGCCAGCTCACCCCAGGGGGGGCCGTCAGATACGCAGTATTTT.

The CDR3 reads CASSERTRNDPQYF. The CDR3 DNA follows: TGTGCCAGCAGCGAGCGGACCCGGAATGATCCGCAGTATTTT. The chain couples TRBV9 to TRBJ2-3; D may be TRBD2 (5 bases). V lost 3 bases and J lost 10, with 18 bases in between. This CDR3 has 14 amino acids. CDR1 SGDLS and CDR2 YYNGEE come from the germline V gene.

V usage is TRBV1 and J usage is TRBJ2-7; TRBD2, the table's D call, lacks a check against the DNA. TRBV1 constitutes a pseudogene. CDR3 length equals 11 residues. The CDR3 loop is CTNGLLREQYF. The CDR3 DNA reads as TGCACTAATGGACTATTGCGCGAGCAGTACTTC.

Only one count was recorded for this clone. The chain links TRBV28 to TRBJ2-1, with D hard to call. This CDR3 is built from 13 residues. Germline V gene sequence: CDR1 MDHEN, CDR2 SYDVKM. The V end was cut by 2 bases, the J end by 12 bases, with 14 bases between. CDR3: CASSLETPPTQFF. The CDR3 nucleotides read TGTGCCAGCAGTTTAGAAACGCCCCCCACGCAGTTCTTC.

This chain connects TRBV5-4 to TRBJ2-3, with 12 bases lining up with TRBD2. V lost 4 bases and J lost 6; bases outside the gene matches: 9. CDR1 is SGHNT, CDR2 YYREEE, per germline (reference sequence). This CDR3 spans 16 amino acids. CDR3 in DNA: TGTGCCAGCAGCCCGGGACTAGCGGGTCCGAAGGATACGCAGTATTTT. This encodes CASSPGLAGPKDTQYF.

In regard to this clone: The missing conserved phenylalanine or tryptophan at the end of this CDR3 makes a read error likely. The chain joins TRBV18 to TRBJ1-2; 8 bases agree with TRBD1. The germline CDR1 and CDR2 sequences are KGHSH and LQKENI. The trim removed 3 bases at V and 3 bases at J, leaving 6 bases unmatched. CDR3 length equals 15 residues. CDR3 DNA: TGTGCCAGCTCACCGAGACAGGGGAGGCACTATGGCTACACCCTC. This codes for CASSPRQGRHYGYTL.

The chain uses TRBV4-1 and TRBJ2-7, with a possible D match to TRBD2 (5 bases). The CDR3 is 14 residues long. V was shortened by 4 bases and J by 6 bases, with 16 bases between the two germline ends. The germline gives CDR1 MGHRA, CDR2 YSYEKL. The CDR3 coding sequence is TGCGCCAGCAGCCTACCTACTAGGTCCCTCGAGCAGTACTTC. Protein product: CASSLPTRSLEQYF.

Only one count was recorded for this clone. CDR3 loop: CASSLGSPQGRGNIQYF. The DNA of the CDR3 is TGTGCCAGCAGCTTAGGGTCCCCACAGGGTCGGGGAAACATTCAGTACTTC. The J gene is TRBJ2-4, the V gene TRBV13, with a weak D call TRBD1 (6 bases). CDR1 is PRHDT and CDR2 is FYEKMQ in the germline V gene (reference sequence). Trimming pared 0 bases from V and 6 bases from J, leaving 18 bases between. The CDR3 is made up of 17 amino acids.

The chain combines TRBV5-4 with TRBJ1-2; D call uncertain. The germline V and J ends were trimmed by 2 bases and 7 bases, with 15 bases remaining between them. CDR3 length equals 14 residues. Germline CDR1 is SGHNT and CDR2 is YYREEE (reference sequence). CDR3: CASSFGSGISGYTF. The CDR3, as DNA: TGTGCCAGCAGCTTTGGGTCGGGGATTTCTGGCTACACCTTC.